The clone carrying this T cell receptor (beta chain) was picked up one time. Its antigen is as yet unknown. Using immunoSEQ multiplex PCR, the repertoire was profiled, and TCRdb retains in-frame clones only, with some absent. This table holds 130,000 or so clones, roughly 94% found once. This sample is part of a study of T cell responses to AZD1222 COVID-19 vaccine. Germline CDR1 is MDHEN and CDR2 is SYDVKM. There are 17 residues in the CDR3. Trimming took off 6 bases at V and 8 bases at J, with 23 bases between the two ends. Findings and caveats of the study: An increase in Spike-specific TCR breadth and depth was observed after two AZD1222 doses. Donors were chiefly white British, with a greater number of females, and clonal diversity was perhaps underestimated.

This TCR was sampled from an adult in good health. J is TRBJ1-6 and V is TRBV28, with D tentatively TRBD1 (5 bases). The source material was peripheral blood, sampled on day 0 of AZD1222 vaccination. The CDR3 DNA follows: TGTGCCAGCAGGGGGCGGGGGACGGAGGTCAGGTATTCACCCCTCCACTTT. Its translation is CASRGRGTEVRYSPLHF.